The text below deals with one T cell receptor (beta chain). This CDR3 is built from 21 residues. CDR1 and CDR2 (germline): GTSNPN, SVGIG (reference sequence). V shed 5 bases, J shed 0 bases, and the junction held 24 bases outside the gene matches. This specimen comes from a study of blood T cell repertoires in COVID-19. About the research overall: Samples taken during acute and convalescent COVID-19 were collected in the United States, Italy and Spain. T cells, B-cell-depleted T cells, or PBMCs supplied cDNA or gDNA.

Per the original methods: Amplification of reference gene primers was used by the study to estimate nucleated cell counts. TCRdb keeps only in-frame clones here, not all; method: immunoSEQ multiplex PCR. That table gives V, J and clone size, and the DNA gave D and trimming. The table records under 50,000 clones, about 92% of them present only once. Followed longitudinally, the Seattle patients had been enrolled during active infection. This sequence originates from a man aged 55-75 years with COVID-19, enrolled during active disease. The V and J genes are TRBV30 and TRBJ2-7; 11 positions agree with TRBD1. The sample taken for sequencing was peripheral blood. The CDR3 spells CAWVGQGALTDQILSSYEQYF. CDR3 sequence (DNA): TGTGCCTGGGTAGGACAGGGGGCGCTGACTGATCAAATATTGAGCTCCTACGAGCAGTACTTC.